This record looks at one T cell receptor (beta chain) sequence and its context. V was shortened by 1 base and J by 4 bases, with 17 bases between the two germline ends. The CDR3 runs 16 residues. Germline values: CDR1 SGHVS, CDR2 FQNEAQ. This sample was taken from a study of Ad26.COV2.S vaccination and SARS-CoV-2 variants. Whole-study context: Once, or twice with 56 days between doses, Ad26.COV2.S was given intramuscularly.

Described treatment: 15 to 20 received Ad26.COV2.S at low or high dose, single or two shots; 5 received placebo; per-sample allocation not given. The investigators took samples on day 63 after the first vaccine or placebo injection. Immunization relied on an Ad26 vector, which expressed Wuhan-strain SARS-CoV-2 spike. The method was immunoSEQ multiplex PCR; TCRdb's version includes in-frame clones alone and lacks a portion of them. This table has around 500,000 clones, roughly 87% appearing once. V and J are TRBV7-8 and TRBJ2-7; a weak D match, TRBD1 (6 bases). The sequenced sample was peripheral blood, obtained in a trial of Ad26.COV2.S vaccine versus placebo. This receptor was obtained from a person aged 18 to 65 who received the Ad26.COV2.S COVID-19 vaccine or a placebo. CDR3 protein: CASSLGGQSRHYEQYF. CDR3 bases: TGTGCCAGCAGCTTAGGTGGACAGTCCCGTCATTACGAGCAGTACTTC.